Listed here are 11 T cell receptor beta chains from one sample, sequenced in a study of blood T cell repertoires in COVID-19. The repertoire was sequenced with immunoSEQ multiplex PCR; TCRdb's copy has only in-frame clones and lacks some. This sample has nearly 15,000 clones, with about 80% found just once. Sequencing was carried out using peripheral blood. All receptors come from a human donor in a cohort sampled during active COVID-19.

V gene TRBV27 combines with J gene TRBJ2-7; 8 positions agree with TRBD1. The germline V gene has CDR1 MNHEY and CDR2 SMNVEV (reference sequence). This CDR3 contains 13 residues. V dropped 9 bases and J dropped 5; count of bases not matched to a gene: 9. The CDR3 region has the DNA TGTGCCAGTCAAGACAGGGGATCGAACGAGCAGTACTTC. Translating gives CASQDRGSNEQYF.

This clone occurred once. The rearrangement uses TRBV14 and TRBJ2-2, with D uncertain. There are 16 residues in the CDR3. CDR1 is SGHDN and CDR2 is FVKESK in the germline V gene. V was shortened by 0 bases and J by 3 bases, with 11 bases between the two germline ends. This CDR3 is CASSQDAGVYTGELFF. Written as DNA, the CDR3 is TGTGCCAGCAGCCAAGACGCCGGAGTATACACCGGGGAGCTGTTTTTT.

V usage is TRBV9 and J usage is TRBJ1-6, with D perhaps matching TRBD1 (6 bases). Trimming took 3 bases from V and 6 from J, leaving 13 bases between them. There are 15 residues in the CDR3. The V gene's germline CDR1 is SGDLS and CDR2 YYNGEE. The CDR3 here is CASSANGQPNSPLHF. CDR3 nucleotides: TGTGCCAGCAGCGCAAACGGACAGCCTAATTCACCCCTCCACTTT.

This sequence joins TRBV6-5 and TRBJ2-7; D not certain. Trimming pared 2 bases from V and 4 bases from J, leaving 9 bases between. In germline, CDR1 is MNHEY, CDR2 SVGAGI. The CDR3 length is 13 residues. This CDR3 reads CASSYDNQYEQYF. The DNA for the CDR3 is TGTGCCAGCAGTTACGACAACCAATACGAGCAGTACTTC.

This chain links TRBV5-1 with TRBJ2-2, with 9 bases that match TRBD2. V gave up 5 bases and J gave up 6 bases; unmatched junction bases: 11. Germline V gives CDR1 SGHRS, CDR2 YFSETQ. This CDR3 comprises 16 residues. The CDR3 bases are TGCGCCAGCAGGTCACTCTCCGGGACTAGCCCCGGGGAGCTGTTTTTT. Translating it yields CASRSLSGTSPGELFF.

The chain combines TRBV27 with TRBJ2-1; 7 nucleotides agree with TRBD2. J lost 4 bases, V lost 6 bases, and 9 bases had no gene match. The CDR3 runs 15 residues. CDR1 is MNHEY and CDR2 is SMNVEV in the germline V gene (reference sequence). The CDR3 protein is CASRPRERFYNEQFF. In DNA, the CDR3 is TGTGCCAGCAGACCGCGGGAGAGGTTTTACAATGAGCAGTTCTTC.

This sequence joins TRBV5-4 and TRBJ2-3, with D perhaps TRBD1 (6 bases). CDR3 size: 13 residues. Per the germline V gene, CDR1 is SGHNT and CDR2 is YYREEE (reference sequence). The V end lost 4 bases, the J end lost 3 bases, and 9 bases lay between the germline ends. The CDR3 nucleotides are TGTGCCAGCAGCCAAACAGGGACAGATACGCAGTATTTT. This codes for CASSQTGTDTQYF.

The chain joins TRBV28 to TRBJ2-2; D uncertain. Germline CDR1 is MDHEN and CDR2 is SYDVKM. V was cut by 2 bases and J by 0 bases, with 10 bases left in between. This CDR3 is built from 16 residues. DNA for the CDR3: TGTGCCAGCAGTTTAGCTATGCCTGCGAACACCGGGGAGCTGTTTTTT. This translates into CASSLAMPANTGELFF.

CDR3 sequence: CATSSPNQPQHF. For the CDR3, the DNA is TGTGCCACTTCGAGCCCGAATCAGCCCCAGCATTTT. V is TRBV6-6 and J is TRBJ1-5; the D is unclear. The CDR3 totals 12 residues. Germline assignment: CDR1 MNHNY and CDR2 SVGAGI (reference sequence). Trimming removed 10 bases at V and 4 bases at J, with 11 bases between.

CDR3 bases: TGTGCCAGTAGTCAGAAGCCTCCCGGGGGTAGCAATCAGCCCCAGCATTTT. This sequence encodes CASSQKPPGGSNQPQHF. V gene TRBV19 combines with J gene TRBJ1-5; D may be TRBD1 (5 bases). The germline V and J ends were trimmed by 5 bases and 0 bases, with 17 bases remaining between them. The CDR3 is 17 residues long. Germline loops: CDR1 LNHDA, CDR2 SQIVND (reference sequence). The full variable domain, in which reference TRBV19 and TRBJ1-5 provide the parts outside the CDR3, is DGGITQSPKYLFRKEGQNVTLSCEQNLNHDAMYWYRQDPGQGLRLIYYSQIVNDFQKGDIAEGYSVSREKKESFPLTVTSAQKNPTAFYLCASSQKPPGGSNQPQHFGDGTRLSIL.

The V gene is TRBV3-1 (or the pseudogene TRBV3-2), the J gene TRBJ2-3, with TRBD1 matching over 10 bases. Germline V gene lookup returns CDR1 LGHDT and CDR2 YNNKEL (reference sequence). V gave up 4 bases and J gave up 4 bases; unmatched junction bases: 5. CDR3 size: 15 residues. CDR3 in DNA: TGTGCCAGCAGCCGACAGGGGGCGCCCCCAGATACGCAGTATTTT. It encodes CASSRQGAPPDTQYF.